Below are 11 T cell receptor beta chains sequenced from a single sample in a study of cytotoxic CD8 clonotypes in ibrutinib-treated CLL. Some clones are missing from TCRdb's copy, which holds only in-frame ones; the method was immunoSEQ multiplex PCR. The sample contains some 290,000 clones, almost 80% of which appear only once. The source material was PBMCs, sampled before ibrutinib treatment. Receptors originate from a human donor with chronic lymphocytic leukemia.

This clone was recorded only once. The chain links TRBV11-2 to TRBJ1-1; perhaps TRBD1 as D (6 bases). Germline CDR1 and CDR2: SGHAT and FQNNGV. The CDR3 is made up of 15 amino acids. Trimming removed 4 bases at V and 3 bases at J, with 15 bases between. The CDR3 nucleotides are TGTGCCAGCAGCTCGGTCCCGGGGGCGGACACTGAAGCTTTCTTT. This sequence encodes CASSSVPGADTEAFF.

V usage is TRBV13 and J usage is TRBJ1-2; TRBD1 aligns across 9 bases. V gave up 0 bases and J gave up 8 bases; unmatched junction bases: 7. The CDR3 has 15 amino acids. CDR1 is PRHDT, CDR2 FYEKMQ, per germline (reference sequence). This CDR3 reads CASSLGLRQGVGYTF. The CDR3 nucleotides read TGTGCCAGCAGCTTAGGCCTACGACAGGGGGTCGGCTACACCTTC.

This clone showed up just a few times. The CDR3 nucleotides read TGTGCCAGCAGTCTGACACGGGACTCGGGTGAGCAGTACTTC. This codes for CASSLTRDSGEQYF. V usage is TRBV27 and J usage is TRBJ2-7, with D possibly TRBD2 on 6 matching bases. The CDR3 has 14 amino acids. CDR1 and CDR2 from the germline V gene are MNHEY and SMNVEV (reference sequence). Deletions cut 5 bases from V and 7 bases from J, with 18 bases between.

Written as DNA, the CDR3 is TGTGCCAGCAGTGAATCCGTTGGAGGAGGGGAGACCCAGTACTTC. It translates to CASSESVGGGETQYF. The V and J genes are TRBV25-1 and TRBJ2-5; D may be TRBD2 (6 bases). Trimming pared 1 base from V and 5 bases from J, leaving 14 bases between. This CDR3 is built from 15 residues. Germline-derived CDR1 and CDR2 are MGHDK and SYGVNS.

As to this clone: In the same sample, other DNA sequences code for this CDR3. The chain recombines TRBV9 with TRBJ1-3; D not certain. This CDR3 spans 12 amino acids. Germline-derived CDR1 and CDR2 are SGDLS and YYNGEE. V dropped 1 base and J dropped 3 bases, with 2 bases sitting between them. The CDR3: CASSVSGNTIYF. In DNA, the CDR3 is TGTGCCAGCAGCGTAAGTGGAAACACCATATATTTT.

The chain links TRBV7-7 to TRBJ1-1, with a weak D call TRBD1 (5 bases). The CDR3 covers 13 residues. Germline V gene lookup returns CDR1 SSHAT and CDR2 FNYEAQ (reference sequence). V was clipped by 5 bases and J by 1 base, with 8 bases between them. The CDR3 reads CASSRGTNTEAFF. CDR3 sequence (DNA): TGTGCCAGCAGCCGTGGGACGAACACTGAAGCTTTCTTT.

The J gene is TRBJ2-7, the V gene TRBV7-8; maybe TRBD1 (5 bases). CDR1 and CDR2 (germline): SGHVS, FQNEAQ. Trimming took off 2 bases at V and 4 bases at J, with 9 bases between the two ends. The length of the CDR3 is 13 residues. The CDR3 nucleotides are TGTGCCAGCAGCTTACAGGGAATGTACGAGCAGTACTTC. It encodes CASSLQGMYEQYF. Looking up the rest from reference TRBV7-8 and TRBJ2-7 gives the full variable domain: GAGVSQSPRYKVAKRGQDVALRCDPISGHVSLFWYQQALGQGPEFLTYFQNEAQLDKSGLPSDRFFAERPEGSVSTLKIQRTQQEDSAVYLCASSLQGMYEQYFGPGTRLTVT.

The chain joins TRBV7-2 to TRBJ2-7; 10 nucleotides agree with TRBD2. The germline V gene has CDR1 SGHTA and CDR2 FQGNSA. The V and J ends lost 1 base and 0 bases, in that order; junction bases with no gene match: 3. The CDR3 length is 16 residues. CDR3 amino acids: CASSLGSSGSSYEQYF. CDR3 DNA sequence: TGTGCCAGCAGCTTAGGGTCTAGCGGGAGCTCCTACGAGCAGTACTTC.

V and J are TRBV27 and TRBJ2-4; D is perhaps TRBD1 or TRBD2 (5 bases each). Germline V gene data show CDR1 as MNHEY and CDR2 as SMNVEV (reference sequence). This CDR3 region has 13 residues. Trimming removed 4 bases at V and 9 bases at J, with 13 bases between. The CDR3, as DNA: TGTGCCAGCAGTTGGGGACCACGGGGCATTCAGTACTTC. This codes for CASSWGPRGIQYF.

The chain uses TRBV5-1 and TRBJ2-5; D possibly uses TRBD1 or TRBD2 (5 bases each). This CDR3 spans 14 amino acids. Trimming removed 5 bases from V and 1 base from J, with 12 bases in between. Germline assignment: CDR1 SGHRS and CDR2 YFSETQ. The CDR3 DNA reads TGCGCCAGCAGTTTAGTGGGGACCCAAGAGACCCAGTACTTC. Protein: CASSLVGTQETQYF. Supplemented by reference TRBV5-1 and TRBJ2-5, the full variable domain reads KAGVTQTPRYLIKTRGQQVTLSCSPISGHRSVSWYQQTPGQGLQFLFEYFSETQRNKGNFPGRFSGRQFSNSRSEMNVSTLELGDSALYLCASSLVGTQETQYFGPGTRLLVL.

The V gene is TRBV10-3, the J gene TRBJ1-2, with unresolved D. The V end lost 3 bases, the J end lost 10 bases, and 9 bases lay between the germline ends. The CDR3 is made up of 11 amino acids. Germline V gene data show CDR1 as ENHRY and CDR2 as SYGVKD. CDR3 protein: CAISDWATYTF. DNA of the CDR3: TGTGCCATCAGTGATTGGGCCACCTACACCTTC.